Shown below are 2 T cell receptor beta chains from a single sample sequenced in a study of blood T cell repertoires in COVID-19. Repertoires were generated with immunoSEQ multiplex PCR, while TCRdb's copy carries only in-frame clones and drops some. In the table there are approximately 300,000 clones, 85% to 90% of which are singletons. The sequencing input was peripheral blood. These receptors originate from a woman aged 25-40 years with COVID-19, enrolled during active disease.

V is TRBV14 and J is TRBJ2-3, with 8 bases lining up with TRBD2. The CDR3 contains 21 residues. Unmatched junction bases numbered 19, after V lost 0 bases and J lost 2 bases. Germline V lookup: CDR1 SGHDN, CDR2 FVKESK. This CDR3 reads CASSQDYPMTSDPLSTDTQYF. CDR3 nucleotide sequence: TGTGCCAGCAGCCAAGATTACCCGATGACTAGCGACCCCCTTTCCACAGATACGCAGTATTTT.

V usage is TRBV2 and J usage is TRBJ1-1; a weak D match, TRBD1 (6 bases). V gave up 4 bases and J gave up 1 base, with 10 bases separating them. This CDR3 has 14 amino acids. Germline V gene lookup returns CDR1 SNHLY and CDR2 FYNNEI. This chain's CDR3 is CASSGNRANTEAFF. CDR3 bases: TGTGCCAGCAGTGGCAACAGGGCGAACACTGAAGCTTTCTTT.